These 13 T cell receptor beta chains came from one sample sequenced in a study of long-term antiretroviral therapy in people with HIV. Survey-level resolution applied to immunoSEQ assay v3.0. Generated by immunoSEQ multiplex PCR, the TCRdb table keeps only in-frame clones and is missing some. The repertoire holds 15,000 to 20,000 clones, with roughly 80% as singletons. This material consisted of unsorted PBMCs, taken 0.6 years after starting antiretroviral therapy. These receptor sequences come from a woman aged 18-29 years with HIV.

The rearrangement joins TRBV15 to TRBJ1-4, with no clear D. CDR3 length: 15 residues. Trimming took 1 base from V and 6 from J, leaving 12 bases between them. Germline V lookup: CDR1 LNHNV, CDR2 YYDKDF (reference sequence). CDR3 bases: TGTGCCACCAGCAGAGCGAGTTCCCGGGATGAAAAACTGTTTTTT. Translating it yields CATSRASSRDEKLFF. Using reference TRBV15 and TRBJ1-4 for the parts outside the CDR3, the full variable domain is DAMVIQNPRYQVTQFGKPVTLSCSQTLNHNVMYWYQQKSSQAPKLLFHYYDKDFNNEADTPDNFQSRRPNTSFCFLDIRSPGLGDTAMYLCATSRASSRDEKLFFGSGTQLSVL.

The chain links TRBV27 to TRBJ1-1; perhaps TRBD1 as D (6 bases). The CDR3 contains 14 residues. V lost 5 bases and J 4 bases, leaving 14 bases between the germline ends. Germline CDR1 is MNHEY and CDR2 is SMNVEV (reference sequence). Written as DNA, the CDR3 is TGTGCCAGCAGTCCCTCAGGGGCACGCACTGAAGCTTTCTTT. This sequence encodes CASSPSGARTEAFF.

The chain has TRBV2 and TRBJ1-2; D is unclear. Germline V gives CDR1 SNHLY, CDR2 FYNNEI. V gave up 4 bases and J gave up 8 bases, with 14 bases separating them. This CDR3 is built from 13 residues. CDR3 sequence reads: CASSVGLYEGYTF. In nucleotides, the CDR3 is TGTGCCAGCAGTGTGGGGTTGTATGAGGGCTACACCTTC.

The chain has TRBV11-3 and TRBJ1-1; D may be TRBD1 (5 bases). Trimming removed 1 base from V and 6 bases from J, with 9 bases in between. This CDR3 has 13 residues. From germline, CDR1 is SGHNT and CDR2 YENEEA. The CDR3 loop is CASSLGSGAEAFF. DNA of the CDR3: TGTGCCAGCAGCTTAGGGTCGGGGGCTGAAGCTTTCTTT. The full variable domain, with the rest looked up from reference TRBV11-3 and TRBJ1-1, is EAGVVQSPRYKIIEKKQPVAFWCNPISGHNTLYWYLQNLGQGPELLIRYENEEAVDDSQLPKDRFSAERLKGVDSTLKIQPAELGDSAVYLCASSLGSGAEAFFGQGTRLTVV.

In nucleotides, the CDR3 is TGCGCCAGCAGCTTACAAGGGGGACGAAGGGACGAGCAGTACTTC. Its protein is CASSLQGGRRDEQYF. V gene TRBV5-1 combines with J gene TRBJ2-7; tentative D call: TRBD1 (6 bases). The V end was cut by 2 bases, the J end by 5 bases, with 17 bases between. The CDR3 length is 15 residues. Germline V gene sequence: CDR1 SGHRS, CDR2 YFSETQ.

The rearrangement uses TRBV7-8 and TRBJ1-6, with a weak D call TRBD1 (6 bases). CDR3 length equals 15 residues. The germline gives CDR1 SGHVS, CDR2 FQNEAQ. V was cut by 4 bases and J by 6 bases, with 13 bases left in between. CDR3 loop: CASSSRGPTNSPLHF. The CDR3 bases are TGTGCCAGCAGCTCCAGGGGCCCTACTAATTCACCCCTCCACTTT.

This sequence joins TRBV14 and TRBJ1-1; D gene ambiguous. V was trimmed by 3 bases and J by 0 bases, leaving 5 bases between them. Per germline, CDR1 SGHDN and CDR2 FVKESK. The CDR3 consists of 13 residues. Written as DNA, the CDR3 is TGTGCCAGCAGCCAGAACTTGAACACTGAAGCTTTCTTT. It translates to CASSQNLNTEAFF. Using reference TRBV14 and TRBJ1-1 for the parts outside the CDR3, the full variable domain is EAGVTQFPSHSVIEKGQTVTLRCDPISGHDNLYWYRRVMGKEIKFLLHFVKESKQDESGMPNNRFLAERTGGTYSTLKVQPAELEDSGVYFCASSQNLNTEAFFGQGTRLTVV.

The chain is built from TRBV5-1 and TRBJ2-1; the match to TRBD2 covers 11 bases. J gave up 9 bases and V 0 bases, and 11 bases lay outside the gene matches. The germline gives CDR1 SGHRS, CDR2 YFSETQ. This CDR3 is built from 17 residues. The CDR3, as DNA: TGCGCCAGCAGCTTGGGAAAGGTAGCGGGAGGGCCGGGTGAGCAGTTCTTC. Translation: CASSLGKVAGGPGEQFF.

This clone was detected only a few times. This chain joins TRBV5-4 and TRBJ2-1, with 11 bases identical to TRBD2. The V gene's germline CDR1 is SGHNT and CDR2 YYREEE (reference sequence). V was pared by 4 bases and J by 5 bases, with 2 bases of the junction left unmatched. CDR3 size: 14 residues. This CDR3 reads CASSPTSGDNEQFF. In DNA, the CDR3 is TGTGCCAGCAGCCCGACTAGCGGGGACAATGAGCAGTTCTTC.

The chain uses TRBV9 and TRBJ2-3; D ambiguous. Per germline, CDR1 SGDLS and CDR2 YYNGEE. Trimming left V 4 bases short and J 4 bases short, with 10 bases between. The length of the CDR3 is 13 residues. CDR3 loop: CASSSEWADTQYF. The CDR3 DNA sequence: TGTGCCAGCAGCAGTGAATGGGCAGATACGCAGTATTTT.

In DNA, the CDR3 is TGCGCCAGCAGCTTCGGGACTAGCGGGACCTACGAGCAGTACTTC. It encodes CASSFGTSGTYEQYF. This rearrangement joins TRBV5-1 to TRBJ2-7, with 13 bases identical to TRBD2. Germline CDR1 is SGHRS and CDR2 is YFSETQ. V trimming: 2 bases; J trimming: 2 bases; junction bases outside the gene matches: 1. The CDR3 totals 15 residues.

This chain connects TRBV27 to TRBJ2-2, with D unresolved. CDR3 size: 13 residues. Trimming took 5 bases from V and 6 from J, leaving 10 bases between them. Germline V gene data show CDR1 as MNHEY and CDR2 as SMNVEV (reference sequence). In nucleotides, the CDR3 is TGTGCCAGCAGTGCAGGTGGGGCCGGGGAGCTGTTTTTT. It codes for CASSAGGAGELFF.

The chain combines TRBV11-2 with TRBJ2-2; D uncertain. The CDR3 is 14 amino acids. Trimming took off 1 base at V and 3 bases at J, with 6 bases between the two ends. The germline V gene has CDR1 SGHAT and CDR2 FQNNGV. The CDR3 loop is CASSLVRYTGELFF. The CDR3 DNA reads as TGTGCCAGCAGCTTAGTCCGGTACACCGGGGAGCTGTTTTTT. The full variable domain, in which reference TRBV11-2 and TRBJ2-2 provide the parts outside the CDR3, is EAGVAQSPRYKIIEKRQSVAFWCNPISGHATLYWYQQILGQGPKLLIQFQNNGVVDDSQLPKDRFSAERLKGVDSTLKIQPAKLEDSAVYLCASSLVRYTGELFFGEGSRLTVL.